Following are 17 T cell receptor beta chains from one sample sequenced in a study of blood T cell repertoires in COVID-19. TCRdb's table, derived via immunoSEQ multiplex PCR, lists solely in-frame clones and lacks some. Of 110,000 to 150,000 clones listed, 84% are singletons. The source material was peripheral blood. The receptors shown here come from a man between 60 and 70 years old with active or convalescent COVID-19.

The chain couples TRBV6-6 to TRBJ1-1; tentatively, D is TRBD1 (6 bases). V was cut by 7 bases and J by 8 bases, with 11 bases left in between. CDR3 size: 11 residues. CDR1 MNHNY and CDR2 SVGAGI come from the germline V gene (reference sequence). The chain's CDR3 is CASTPDREAFF. CDR3 bases: TGTGCCAGCACCCCGGACAGAGAAGCTTTCTTT.

This chain uses TRBV19 with TRBJ2-1; a possible D gene is TRBD2 (6 bases). The ends were cut back, 3 bases at V and 6 bases at J, with 18 bases in the middle. The CDR3 contains 16 residues. Germline CDR1 and CDR2: LNHDA and SQIVND (reference sequence). The CDR3 bases are TGTGCCAGTAGTATTCCTATTTCCCTTAGCGGCAATGAGCAGTTCTTC. Residues: CASSIPISLSGNEQFF.

This clone was found once. The chain recombines TRBV30 with TRBJ1-1; D possibly corresponds to TRBD1 (6 bases). CDR1 and CDR2 (germline): GTSNPN, SVGIG (reference sequence). The CDR3 has 11 amino acids. V lost 5 bases, J lost 12 bases, and 16 bases lay in between. The CDR3 DNA reads TGTGCCTGGTTTTGGACAGAAGATCCTTTCTTT. Protein: CAWFWTEDPFF.

This clone occurred a few times. The same CDR3 is also encoded by other DNA sequences in this sample. The chain couples TRBV5-5 to TRBJ2-1, with 9 bases identical to TRBD2. The germline CDR1 and CDR2 sequences are SGHKS and YYEKEE (reference sequence). The CDR3 is 16 residues long. V lost 0 bases, J lost 8 bases, and 9 bases stayed unmatched. The CDR3 nucleotides are TGTGCCAGCAGCTTGGGGGGTCTAGCGGGAACGGATGAGCAGTTCTTC. It is translated as CASSLGGLAGTDEQFF. Drawing the rest from reference TRBV5-5 and TRBJ2-1, the complete variable domain is DAGVTQSPTHLIKTRGQQVTLRCSPISGHKSVSWYQQVLGQGPQFIFQYYEKEERGRGNFPDRFSARQFPNYSSELNVNALLLGDSALYLCASSLGGLAGTDEQFFGPGTRLTVL.

The chain combines TRBV11-3 with TRBJ2-4; possible D gene TRBD1, 5 bases. This CDR3 contains 15 residues. Trimming left V 5 bases short and J 9 bases short, with 20 bases between. From germline, CDR1 is SGHNT and CDR2 YENEEA. The DNA for the CDR3 is TGTGCCAGCAGCCCAGGGCCTCAGGTGGAAATCATTCAGTACTTC. Residues: CASSPGPQVEIIQYF.

The rearrangement uses TRBV30 and TRBJ2-7, with a possible D match to TRBD1 (6 bases). Germline assignment: CDR1 GTSNPN and CDR2 SVGIG (reference sequence). The CDR3 loop spans 11 amino acids. CDR3 region: CATGRANEQYF. CDR3 nucleotide sequence: TGTGCGACAGGTCGAGCCAACGAGCAGTACTTC.

J is TRBJ1-6 and V is TRBV15; 9 bases align to TRBD1. The CDR3 totals 14 residues. CDR1 is LNHNV and CDR2 is YYDKDF in the germline V gene (reference sequence). The trim removed 5 bases at V and 5 bases at J, leaving 1 base unmatched. The CDR3 DNA sequence: TGTGCCACCAGCTGGGACAGGGATAATTCACCCCTCCACTTT. It is translated as CATSWDRDNSPLHF.

V is TRBV10-1 and J is TRBJ1-1; D gene ambiguous. This CDR3 region has 13 residues. Germline assignment: CDR1 WNHNN and CDR2 SYGVQD (reference sequence). V lost 3 bases, J lost 11 bases, and 16 bases lay in between. CDR3 region: CASSEESGRGAFF. The CDR3 bases are TGCGCCAGCAGTGAAGAGTCAGGCCGTGGGGCTTTCTTT.

The chain is built from TRBV6-1 and TRBJ1-3, with unresolved D. Germline CDR1 reads MNHNS; CDR2 reads SASEGT. The CDR3 has 15 amino acids. Trimming stripped 1 base from V and 3 bases from J, with 10 bases between. In nucleotides, the CDR3 is TGTGCCAGCAGTGAAGTAGGAGTGAATGGAAACACCATATATTTT. Its protein product is CASSEVGVNGNTIYF.

This chain links TRBV6-2 or TRBV6-3 with TRBJ2-3; D perhaps matches TRBD1 (6 bases). The CDR3 consists of 16 residues. The germline V gene encodes CDR1 MNHEY and CDR2 SVGEGT. Trimming removed 2 bases from V and 2 bases from J, with 14 bases in between. This CDR3 reads CASSYPRDTSTDTQYF. CDR3 in DNA: TGTGCCAGCAGTTACCCCCGGGACACCTCCACAGATACGCAGTATTTT.

J is TRBJ1-4 and V is TRBV11-3; D gene unclear. CDR3 length equals 14 residues. Trimming pared 5 bases from V and 5 bases from J, leaving 12 bases between. Germline values: CDR1 SGHNT, CDR2 YENEEA. CDR3 in DNA: TGTGCCAGCAGCCAGGATCCCTTAAATGAAAAACTGTTTTTT. Translated, it gives CASSQDPLNEKLFF.

The CDR3 sequence is CASSRGLAALAQYF. CDR3 in DNA: TGTGCCAGCAGCCGGGGACTAGCGGCCCTGGCCCAGTACTTC. This chain uses TRBV3-1 (or the pseudogene TRBV3-2) with TRBJ2-5; 11 nucleotides agree with TRBD2. The germline V gene encodes CDR1 LGHDT and CDR2 YNNKEL (reference sequence). V lost 4 bases and J lost 9; bases outside the gene matches: 7. The CDR3 has 14 amino acids.

This clone was seen once. This chain joins TRBV27 and TRBJ1-2; D is undetermined. CDR1 and CDR2 from the germline V gene are MNHEY and SMNVEV (reference sequence). The CDR3 spans 15 residues. V lost 1 base, J lost 0 bases, and 9 bases lay in between. As DNA, the CDR3 is TGTGCCAGCAGTTTATTCTCTTACACTAACTATGGCTACACCTTC. Its translation: CASSLFSYTNYGYTF.

The chain is built from TRBV9 and TRBJ2-1; 9 nucleotides agree with TRBD2. CDR3 length: 15 residues. J lost 2 bases, V lost 4 bases, and 4 bases had no gene match. Germline V CDR1 and CDR2: SGDLS, YYNGEE. The CDR3 sequence is CASSLAGEAYNEQFF. CDR3 sequence (DNA): TGTGCCAGCAGCTTAGCGGGAGAAGCCTACAATGAGCAGTTCTTC. The variable domain in full, with the rest retrieved from reference TRBV9 and TRBJ2-1, is DSGVTQTPKHLITATGQRVTLRCSPRSGDLSVYWYQQSLDQGLQFLIQYYNGEERAKGNILERFSAQQFPDLHSELNLSSLELGDSALYFCASSLAGEAYNEQFFGPGTRLTVL.

The V gene is TRBV15, the J gene TRBJ1-1; D perhaps matches TRBD1 (5 bases). The V gene's germline CDR1 is LNHNV and CDR2 YYDKDF (reference sequence). Trimming removed 3 bases at V and 1 base at J, with 9 bases between. This CDR3 is 14 amino acids long. The CDR3: CATSRAGKNTEAFF. Written as DNA, the CDR3 is TGTGCCACCAGCAGGGCAGGGAAGAACACTGAAGCTTTCTTT. Based on the CDR3 plus reference TRBV15 and TRBJ1-1, the full variable domain is DAMVIQNPRYQVTQFGKPVTLSCSQTLNHNVMYWYQQKSSQAPKLLFHYYDKDFNNEADTPDNFQSRRPNTSFCFLDIRSPGLGDTAMYLCATSRAGKNTEAFFGQGTRLTVV.

V usage is TRBV10-3 and J usage is TRBJ2-3; TRBD1 matches 8 bases. With 7 bases clipped from V and 2 bases from J, the junction kept 2 bases outside the gene matches. Germline V gene sequence: CDR1 ENHRY, CDR2 SYGVKD. The CDR3 covers 13 residues. DNA of the CDR3: TGTGCCATCAAACAGGGGGACACAGATACGCAGTATTTT. Translation: CAIKQGDTDTQYF.

The genes are TRBV19 and TRBJ1-2; 9 positions agree with TRBD1. The CDR3 loop spans 16 amino acids. In germline, CDR1 is LNHDA, CDR2 SQIVND (reference sequence). The V gene end was trimmed by 7 bases and the J gene end by 8 bases; junction bases not matched to a gene: 17. CDR3 amino acids: CASTNPDLTGGLGYTF. The DNA of the CDR3 is TGTGCCAGTACTAATCCCGACCTGACAGGGGGTTTGGGCTACACCTTC.